Listed below are T cell receptor beta chains from one sample, sequenced in a study of regulatory T cells in long-lasting Graves disease. TCRdb redid the calling of the multiplex PCR reads with MiXCR, one entry per CDR3 protein. The sample lists fewer than 450,000 distinct CDR3 sequences; less than 25% were seen once. The source material was peripheral blood mononuclear cells (PBMCs), sampled when the disease was refractory, from a patient treated with antithyroid drugs. The receptors were gathered from a female donor with Graves disease. Each CDR3 is given with its conserved first and last residue. The D gene is left open where the match is weak. Size is omitted from some rows. Given values are once, few, many or a class for expanded clones.

d_gene: -
abundance: few
j_gene: TRBJ2-1
v_gene: TRBV12-3/TRBV12-4
CDR3nt: TGTGCCAGCAGTTCCCCGCCGGGACAGCAGTTCTTC
CDR3aa: CASSSPPGQQFF

d_gene: TRBD1
abundance: few
j_gene: TRBJ2-2
v_gene: TRBV6-5
CDR3nt: TGTGCCAGCAGTTACAGGGGGCTGGCCGGGGAGCTGTTTTTT
CDR3aa: CASSYRGLAGELFF

d_gene: TRBD1
abundance: -
j_gene: TRBJ2-7
v_gene: TRBV11-1
CDR3nt: TGTGCCAGCAGCAAGACAGGGGGCGAGCAGTACTTC
CDR3aa: CASSKTGGEQYF

d_gene: -
abundance: -
j_gene: TRBJ1-3
v_gene: TRBV9
CDR3nt: TGTGCCAGCAGCACCGATTCTGGAAACACCATATATTTT
CDR3aa: CASSTDSGNTIYF

d_gene: -
abundance: few
j_gene: TRBJ2-2
v_gene: TRBV7-3
CDR3nt: TGTGCCAGCAGCCCAAGGCACACCGGGGAGCTGTTTTTT
CDR3aa: CASSPRHTGELFF

d_gene: TRBD2
abundance: many
j_gene: TRBJ2-7
v_gene: TRBV27
CDR3nt: TGTGCCAGCAGTTCCCATAGCGGGAGCTTCTCGTACGAGCAGTACTTC
CDR3aa: CASSSHSGSFSYEQYF

d_gene: -
abundance: many
j_gene: TRBJ2-5
v_gene: TRBV3-1
CDR3nt: TGTGCCAGCAGCCAAGATAAGGGACAAGAGACCCAGTACTTC
CDR3aa: CASSQDKGQETQYF

d_gene: TRBD1
abundance: -
j_gene: TRBJ2-7
v_gene: TRBV12-3/TRBV12-4
CDR3nt: TGTGCCAGCAGTTTTCAGACAGGGGCTTTCTACGAGCAGTACTTC
CDR3aa: CASSFQTGAFYEQYF

d_gene: -
abundance: many
j_gene: TRBJ1-4
v_gene: TRBV28
CDR3nt: TGTGCCAGCCTCCAAGGGGGACCTAATGAAAAACTGTTTTTT
CDR3aa: CASLQGGPNEKLFF

d_gene: TRBD1
abundance: many
j_gene: TRBJ1-1
v_gene: TRBV20-1
CDR3nt: TGCAGTGCTAGAGAAGAGGGGACAGGGGTCACTGAAGCTTTCTTT
CDR3aa: CSAREEGTGVTEAFF

d_gene: -
abundance: many
j_gene: TRBJ1-1
v_gene: TRBV28
CDR3nt: TGTGCCAGCAGCTTAATTACACAGAACACTGAAGCTTTCTTT
CDR3aa: CASSLITQNTEAFF

d_gene: TRBD1
abundance: many
j_gene: TRBJ2-4
v_gene: TRBV2
CDR3nt: TGTGCCAGCTTCGTCGGACAGGGAGTAAACATTCAGTACTTC
CDR3aa: CASFVGQGVNIQYF

d_gene: TRBD2
abundance: few
j_gene: TRBJ2-1
v_gene: TRBV20-1
CDR3nt: TGCAGTGCAAGACTAGCGGGTGAGCAGTTCTTC
CDR3aa: CSARLAGEQFF

d_gene: -
abundance: -
j_gene: TRBJ1-4
v_gene: TRBV5-1
CDR3nt: TGTGCCAGCAGCTTGGGAGGAGCGGAAAAACTGTTTTTT
CDR3aa: CASSLGGAEKLFF

d_gene: TRBD2
abundance: -
j_gene: TRBJ2-7
v_gene: TRBV20-1
CDR3nt: TGCAGTGCTAGAGATCAAGCGGGAGGAAAGGACGAGCAGTACTTC
CDR3aa: CSARDQAGGKDEQYF

d_gene: -
abundance: few
j_gene: TRBJ2-2
v_gene: TRBV25-1
CDR3nt: TGTGCCAGCAGTGAATCCTTGAGCGGGGAGCTGTTTTTT
CDR3aa: CASSESLSGELFF

d_gene: -
abundance: many
j_gene: TRBJ1-5
v_gene: TRBV6-5
CDR3nt: TGTGCCAGCAGTTCGCCCGACGTTAGCAATCAGCCCCAGCATTTT
CDR3aa: CASSSPDVSNQPQHF

d_gene: -
abundance: -
j_gene: TRBJ1-5
v_gene: TRBV6-1
CDR3nt: TGTGCCAGCAGTGAAGCCGCACAGGAGGGGTCCCAGCATTTT
CDR3aa: CASSEAAQEGSQHF

d_gene: TRBD1
abundance: few
j_gene: TRBJ1-1
v_gene: TRBV25-1
CDR3nt: TGTGCCAGCAGCGGACAGGGGCTCACTGAAGCTTTCTTT
CDR3aa: CASSGQGLTEAFF

d_gene: -
abundance: many
j_gene: TRBJ1-5
v_gene: TRBV7-2
CDR3nt: TGTGCCAGCAGTTTCGGAAATAGCAATCAGCCCCAGCATTTT
CDR3aa: CASSFGNSNQPQHF

d_gene: TRBD1
abundance: -
j_gene: TRBJ2-7
v_gene: TRBV10-3
CDR3nt: TGTGCCATCAGTGAGCCGGGGACAGGGGGCGAGGGCGAGCAGTACTTC
CDR3aa: CAISEPGTGGEGEQYF

d_gene: TRBD2
abundance: few
j_gene: TRBJ2-1
v_gene: TRBV14
CDR3nt: TGTGCCAGCAGCCAAGGTACTAGCGTATTTCACCATGAGCAGTTCTTC
CDR3aa: CASSQGTSVFHHEQFF

d_gene: -
abundance: many
j_gene: TRBJ1-1
v_gene: TRBV11-1
CDR3nt: TGTGCCAGCAGCTTATTGATGGGTCCCCCGGCTTTCTTT
CDR3aa: CASSLLMGPPAFF

d_gene: -
abundance: once
j_gene: TRBJ2-3
v_gene: TRBV19
CDR3nt: TGTGCCAGTAGTATAGGGCAGAGGAGCACAGATACGCAGTATTTT
CDR3aa: CASSIGQRSTDTQYF

d_gene: TRBD1
abundance: many
j_gene: TRBJ2-5
v_gene: TRBV12-3/TRBV12-4
CDR3nt: TGTGCCAGCAGCCAACCATCAGGGGGCCTTACGTTCGGGACCCAGTACTTC
CDR3aa: CASSQPSGGLTFGTQYF

d_gene: TRBD1
abundance: -
j_gene: TRBJ2-2
v_gene: TRBV27
CDR3nt: TGTGCCAGCAGTGGGACAGGGGTCGTCGGGGAGCTGTTTTTT
CDR3aa: CASSGTGVVGELFF

d_gene: -
abundance: few
j_gene: TRBJ1-5
v_gene: TRBV30
CDR3nt: TGTGCCTGGAGTGTGGGGGGTGGGAGCAATCAGCCCCAGCATTTT
CDR3aa: CAWSVGGGSNQPQHF

d_gene: -
abundance: few
j_gene: TRBJ2-2
v_gene: TRBV6-5
CDR3nt: TGTGCCAGCAGTTACTCGGTGGGGGGCACCGGGGAGCTGTTTTTT
CDR3aa: CASSYSVGGTGELFF

d_gene: TRBD1
abundance: -
j_gene: TRBJ1-1
v_gene: TRBV20-1
CDR3nt: TGCAGTGCTAGGTCCGGGACAGGGATGAACGCTGAAGCTTTCTTT
CDR3aa: CSARSGTGMNAEAFF

d_gene: -
abundance: many
j_gene: TRBJ1-2
v_gene: TRBV20-1
CDR3nt: TGCAGTGCCCGGGACCGAGTTAACTATGGCTACACCTTC
CDR3aa: CSARDRVNYGYTF

d_gene: -
abundance: -
j_gene: TRBJ2-1
v_gene: TRBV2
CDR3nt: TGTGCCAGCAGTGAAGGGCCCCTTCCCCAGTTCTTC
CDR3aa: CASSEGPLPQFF

d_gene: -
abundance: -
j_gene: TRBJ1-1
v_gene: TRBV27
CDR3nt: TGTGCCAGCAGTTTAGGAATCGATCTTGGTGAAGCTTTCTTT
CDR3aa: CASSLGIDLGEAFF

d_gene: TRBD2
abundance: many
j_gene: TRBJ2-5
v_gene: TRBV20-1
CDR3nt: TGCAGTGCTAGGGTACTAGCGGGGCCCGCGTTGGAGACCCAGTACTTC
CDR3aa: CSARVLAGPALETQYF

d_gene: -
abundance: few
j_gene: TRBJ2-1
v_gene: TRBV2
CDR3nt: TGTGCCAGCAGCGGGACGGTGTTCAATGAGCAGTTCTTC
CDR3aa: CASSGTVFNEQFF

d_gene: -
abundance: many
j_gene: TRBJ1-2
v_gene: TRBV28
CDR3nt: TGTGCCAGCAAAATTTGGGGGGTAAACTATGGCTACACCTTC
CDR3aa: CASKIWGVNYGYTF

d_gene: -
abundance: -
j_gene: TRBJ1-1
v_gene: TRBV6-5
CDR3nt: TGTGCCAGCAGTTACTCGACTTTTTCGCTACGGGGGGACACTGAAGCTTTCTTT
CDR3aa: CASSYSTFSLRGDTEAFF

d_gene: -
abundance: few
j_gene: TRBJ1-2
v_gene: TRBV5-1
CDR3nt: TGCGCCAGCTCCGGGGCGACCAACTATGGCTACACCTTC
CDR3aa: CASSGATNYGYTF

d_gene: -
abundance: -
j_gene: TRBJ1-1
v_gene: TRBV18
CDR3nt: TGTGCCAGCCCACCACAGGGGAACACTGAAGCTTTCTTT
CDR3aa: CASPPQGNTEAFF

d_gene: TRBD2
abundance: many
j_gene: TRBJ2-7
v_gene: TRBV2
CDR3nt: TGTGCCAGCAGTGAAGCGCCTTTACTAGCGGGAGCCTCCTACGAGCAGTACTTC
CDR3aa: CASSEAPLLAGASYEQYF

d_gene: TRBD2
abundance: -
j_gene: TRBJ2-2
v_gene: TRBV5-1
CDR3nt: TGCGCCAGCAGCTTGGCGGGACTAGCGGGAGTAAACGGGGAGCTGTTTTTT
CDR3aa: CASSLAGLAGVNGELFF

d_gene: -
abundance: few
j_gene: TRBJ1-1
v_gene: TRBV7-9
CDR3nt: TGTGCCAGCAGCTTATCAGTCACCTCAGCTGAAGCTTTCTTT
CDR3aa: CASSLSVTSAEAFF

d_gene: -
abundance: -
j_gene: TRBJ2-5
v_gene: TRBV7-2
CDR3nt: TGTGCCAGCAGCTTAGTTACCGAGATCCAAGAGACCCAGTACTTC
CDR3aa: CASSLVTEIQETQYF

d_gene: -
abundance: -
j_gene: TRBJ2-7
v_gene: TRBV5-1
CDR3nt: TGCGCCAGCAGCTTGTCTGGCAAACCAACCTACGAGCAGTACTTC
CDR3aa: CASSLSGKPTYEQYF

d_gene: -
abundance: many
j_gene: TRBJ2-2
v_gene: TRBV2
CDR3nt: TGTGCCACCACCCGGCAGGGGGGCACCGGGGAGCTGTTTTTT
CDR3aa: CATTRQGGTGELFF

d_gene: -
abundance: -
j_gene: TRBJ1-1
v_gene: TRBV5-1
CDR3nt: TGCGCCAGCAGCGGTGGACAGTTGAACACTGAAGCTTTCTTT
CDR3aa: CASSGGQLNTEAFF

d_gene: -
abundance: -
j_gene: TRBJ1-5
v_gene: TRBV3-1
CDR3nt: TGTGCCAGCAGACAACAGGGATGGGGACAGCCCCAGCATTTT
CDR3aa: CASRQQGWGQPQHF

d_gene: TRBD2
abundance: many
j_gene: TRBJ2-7
v_gene: TRBV28
CDR3nt: TGTGCCATCTCGATAGGGACTAGCGGGGGGGGCTACGAGCAGTACTTC
CDR3aa: CAISIGTSGGGYEQYF

d_gene: TRBD2
abundance: -
j_gene: TRBJ2-1
v_gene: TRBV15
CDR3nt: TGTGCCACCAGCAGCGGACTAGCGGGAGTCGAGCAGTTCTTC
CDR3aa: CATSSGLAGVEQFF

d_gene: -
abundance: few
j_gene: TRBJ2-1
v_gene: TRBV7-2
CDR3nt: TGTGCCAGCAGCCCAATAGAGAAAAATGAGCAGTTCTTC
CDR3aa: CASSPIEKNEQFF

d_gene: -
abundance: many
j_gene: TRBJ1-5
v_gene: TRBV7-8
CDR3nt: TGTGCCAGCAGCCTTGCGGGTGAGCCCCAGCATTTT
CDR3aa: CASSLAGEPQHF

d_gene: TRBD2
abundance: many
j_gene: TRBJ2-7
v_gene: TRBV18
CDR3nt: TGTGCCAGCTCACCAATTAGCGGGAGTTACGAGCAGTACTTC
CDR3aa: CASSPISGSYEQYF

d_gene: -
abundance: many
j_gene: TRBJ2-5
v_gene: TRBV10-3
CDR3nt: TGTGCCATAAGGGGCGTCGAAGAGACCCAGTACTTC
CDR3aa: CAIRGVEETQYF

d_gene: -
abundance: few
j_gene: TRBJ1-2
v_gene: TRBV30
CDR3nt: TGTGCCTGCATCCGGTACACCAACTATGGCTACACCTTC
CDR3aa: CACIRYTNYGYTF

d_gene: -
abundance: few
j_gene: TRBJ2-2
v_gene: TRBV29-1
CDR3nt: TGCAGCGCCCAGGGGGGGGCCGGGGAGCTGTTTTTT
CDR3aa: CSAQGGAGELFF

d_gene: -
abundance: many
j_gene: TRBJ1-5
v_gene: TRBV7-2
CDR3nt: TGTGCCAGCAGCTTAGGGAGAGCTAGCAATCAGCCCCAGCATTTT
CDR3aa: CASSLGRASNQPQHF